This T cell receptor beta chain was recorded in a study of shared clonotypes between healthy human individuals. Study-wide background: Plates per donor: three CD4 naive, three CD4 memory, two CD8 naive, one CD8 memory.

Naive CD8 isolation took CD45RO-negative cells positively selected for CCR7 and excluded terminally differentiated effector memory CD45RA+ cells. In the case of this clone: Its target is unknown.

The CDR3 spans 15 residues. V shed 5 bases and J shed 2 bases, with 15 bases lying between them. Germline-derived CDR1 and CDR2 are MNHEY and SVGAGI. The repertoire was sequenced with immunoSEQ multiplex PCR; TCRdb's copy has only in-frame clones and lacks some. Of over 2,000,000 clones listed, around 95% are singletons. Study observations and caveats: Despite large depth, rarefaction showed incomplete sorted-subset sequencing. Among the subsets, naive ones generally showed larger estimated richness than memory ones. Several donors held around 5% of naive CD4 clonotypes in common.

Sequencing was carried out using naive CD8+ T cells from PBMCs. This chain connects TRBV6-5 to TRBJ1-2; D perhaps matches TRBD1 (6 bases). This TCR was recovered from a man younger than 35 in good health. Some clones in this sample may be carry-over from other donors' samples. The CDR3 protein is CASSPDRNHNYGYTF. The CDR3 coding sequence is TGTGCCAGCAGTCCCGACAGGAACCACAACTATGGCTACACCTTC.